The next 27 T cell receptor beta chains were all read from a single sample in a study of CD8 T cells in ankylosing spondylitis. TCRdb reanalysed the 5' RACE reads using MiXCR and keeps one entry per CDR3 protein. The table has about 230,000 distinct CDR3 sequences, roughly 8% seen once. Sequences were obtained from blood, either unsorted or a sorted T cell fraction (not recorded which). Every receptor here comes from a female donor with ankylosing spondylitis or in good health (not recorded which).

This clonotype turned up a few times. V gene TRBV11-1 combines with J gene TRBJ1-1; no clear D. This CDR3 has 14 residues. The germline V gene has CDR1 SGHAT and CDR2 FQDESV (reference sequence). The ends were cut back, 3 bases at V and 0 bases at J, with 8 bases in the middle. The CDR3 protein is CASSLLGMNTEAFF. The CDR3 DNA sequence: TGTGCCAGCAGCTTGTTGGGTATGAACACTGAAGCTTTCTTT.

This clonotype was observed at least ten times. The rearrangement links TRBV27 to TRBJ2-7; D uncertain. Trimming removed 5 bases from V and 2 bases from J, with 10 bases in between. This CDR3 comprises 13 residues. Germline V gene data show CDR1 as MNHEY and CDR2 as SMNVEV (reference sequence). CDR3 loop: CASSPGPPYEQYF. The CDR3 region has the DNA TGTGCCAGCAGTCCCGGGCCGCCCTACGAGCAGTACTTC.

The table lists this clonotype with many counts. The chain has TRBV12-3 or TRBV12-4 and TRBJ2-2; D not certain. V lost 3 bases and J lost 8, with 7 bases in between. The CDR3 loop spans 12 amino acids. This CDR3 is CASSFLVGELFF. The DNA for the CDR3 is TGTGCCAGCAGTTTCTTAGTGGGGGAGCTGTTTTTT.

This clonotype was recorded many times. CDR3 DNA sequence: TGTGCCAGCAGTTTATTGGGTTTGAACTATGGCTACACCTTC. As protein: CASSLLGLNYGYTF. The rearrangement joins TRBV28 to TRBJ1-2; D gene unclear. CDR3 size: 14 residues. V lost 1 base to trimming and J lost 2 bases, with 8 bases between them. Per germline, CDR1 MDHEN and CDR2 SYDVKM.

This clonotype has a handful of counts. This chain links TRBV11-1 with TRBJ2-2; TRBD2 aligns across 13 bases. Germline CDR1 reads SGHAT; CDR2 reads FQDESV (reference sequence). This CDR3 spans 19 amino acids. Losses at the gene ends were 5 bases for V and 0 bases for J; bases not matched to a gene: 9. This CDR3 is CASSPPGTSGNSNTGELFF. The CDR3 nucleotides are TGTGCCAGCAGCCCTCCAGGGACTAGCGGGAATTCGAACACCGGGGAGCTGTTTTTT.

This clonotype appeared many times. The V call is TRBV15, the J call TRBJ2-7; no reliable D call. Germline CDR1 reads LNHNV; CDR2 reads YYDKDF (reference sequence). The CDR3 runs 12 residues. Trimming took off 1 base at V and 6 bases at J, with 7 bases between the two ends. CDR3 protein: CATSRGYLEQYF. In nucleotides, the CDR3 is TGTGCCACCAGCAGAGGGTACCTCGAGCAGTACTTC.

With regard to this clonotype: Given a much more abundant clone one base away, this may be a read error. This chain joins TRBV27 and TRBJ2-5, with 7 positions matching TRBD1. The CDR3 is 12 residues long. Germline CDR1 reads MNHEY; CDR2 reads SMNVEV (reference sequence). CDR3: CASRRGQETQNF. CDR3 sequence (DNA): TGTGCCAGCAGGAGGGGGCAGGAGACCCAGAACTTC.

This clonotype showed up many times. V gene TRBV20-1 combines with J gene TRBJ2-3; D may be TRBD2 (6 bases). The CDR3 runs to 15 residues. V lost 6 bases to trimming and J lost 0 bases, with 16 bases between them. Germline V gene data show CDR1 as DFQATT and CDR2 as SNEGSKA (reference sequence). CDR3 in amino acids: CSAEGSGQSTDTQYF. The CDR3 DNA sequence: TGCAGTGCAGAGGGGAGCGGGCAAAGCACAGATACGCAGTATTTT.

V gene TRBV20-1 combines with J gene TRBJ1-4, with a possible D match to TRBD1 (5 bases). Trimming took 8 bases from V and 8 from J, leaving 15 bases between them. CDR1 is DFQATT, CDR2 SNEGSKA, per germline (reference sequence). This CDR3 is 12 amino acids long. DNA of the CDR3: TGCAGTCTGCCGGGGCGTGGGGAAAAACTGTTTTTT. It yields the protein CSLPGRGEKLFF.

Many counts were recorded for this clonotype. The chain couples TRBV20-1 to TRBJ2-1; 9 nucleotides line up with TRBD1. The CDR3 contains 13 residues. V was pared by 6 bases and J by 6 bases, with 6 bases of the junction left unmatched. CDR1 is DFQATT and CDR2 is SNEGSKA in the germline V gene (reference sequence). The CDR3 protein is CSALGQGLNEQFF. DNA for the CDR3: TGCAGTGCCCTGGGACAGGGTCTCAATGAGCAGTTCTTC.

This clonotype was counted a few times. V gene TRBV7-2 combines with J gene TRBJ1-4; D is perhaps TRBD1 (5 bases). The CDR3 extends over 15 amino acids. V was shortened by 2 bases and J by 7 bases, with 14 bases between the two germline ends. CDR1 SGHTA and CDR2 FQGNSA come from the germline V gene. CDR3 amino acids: CASSLHGGAGEKLFF. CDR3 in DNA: TGTGCCAGCAGCTTACATGGAGGGGCAGGTGAAAAACTGTTTTTT. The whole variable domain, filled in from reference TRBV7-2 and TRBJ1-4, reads GAGVSQSPSNKVTEKGKDVELRCDPISGHTALYWYRQSLGQGLEFLIYFQGNSAPDKSGLPSDRFSAERTGGSVSTLTIQRTQQEDSAVYLCASSLHGGAGEKLFFGSGTQLSVL.

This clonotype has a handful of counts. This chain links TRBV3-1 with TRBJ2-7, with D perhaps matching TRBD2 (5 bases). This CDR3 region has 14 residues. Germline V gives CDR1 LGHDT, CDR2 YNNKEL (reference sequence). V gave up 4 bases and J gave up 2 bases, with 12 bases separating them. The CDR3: CASSLGLRTYEQYF. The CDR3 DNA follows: TGTGCCAGCAGCCTCGGACTTAGGACCTACGAGCAGTACTTC.

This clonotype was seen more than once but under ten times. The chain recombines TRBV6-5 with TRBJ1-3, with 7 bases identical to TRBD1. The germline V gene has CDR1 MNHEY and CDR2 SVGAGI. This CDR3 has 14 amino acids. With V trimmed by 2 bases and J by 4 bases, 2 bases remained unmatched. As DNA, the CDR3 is TGTGCCAGCAGTTACAGGGGGCTCGGAAACACCATATATTTT. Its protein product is CASSYRGLGNTIYF.

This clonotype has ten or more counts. The CDR3 sequence: CASSPKVATTGEQYF. CDR3 nucleotides: TGTGCCAGCAGCCCGAAAGTGGCTACAACAGGGGAGCAGTACTTC. J is TRBJ2-7 and V is TRBV9, with a possible D match to TRBD1 (6 bases). The CDR3 covers 15 residues. V was shortened by 4 bases and J by 7 bases, with 21 bases between the two germline ends. Germline V gene sequence: CDR1 SGDLS, CDR2 YYNGEE.

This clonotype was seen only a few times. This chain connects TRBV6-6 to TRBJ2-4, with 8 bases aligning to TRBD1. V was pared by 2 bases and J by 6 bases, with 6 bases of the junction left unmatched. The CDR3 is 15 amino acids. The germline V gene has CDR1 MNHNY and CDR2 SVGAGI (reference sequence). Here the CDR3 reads CASSYGQGERNIQYF. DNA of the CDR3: TGTGCCAGCAGTTACGGACAGGGCGAGAGAAACATTCAGTACTTC.

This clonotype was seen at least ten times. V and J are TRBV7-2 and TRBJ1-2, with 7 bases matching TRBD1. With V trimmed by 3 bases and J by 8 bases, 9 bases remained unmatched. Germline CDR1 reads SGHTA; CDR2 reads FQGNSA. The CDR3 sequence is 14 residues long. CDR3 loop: CASSFEQGTLGYTF. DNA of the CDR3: TGTGCCAGCAGCTTTGAACAGGGGACATTAGGCTACACCTTC.

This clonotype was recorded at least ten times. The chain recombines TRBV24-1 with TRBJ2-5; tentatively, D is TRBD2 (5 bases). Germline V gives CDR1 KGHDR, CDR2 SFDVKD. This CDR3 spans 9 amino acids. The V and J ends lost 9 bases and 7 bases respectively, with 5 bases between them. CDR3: CATRGTQYF. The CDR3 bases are TGTGCCACCCGGGGGACCCAGTACTTC.

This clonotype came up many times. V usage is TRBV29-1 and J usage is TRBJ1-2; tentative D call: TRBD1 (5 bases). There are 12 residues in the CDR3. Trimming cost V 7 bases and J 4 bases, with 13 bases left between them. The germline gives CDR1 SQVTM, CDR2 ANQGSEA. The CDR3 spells CSGEQAAYGYTF. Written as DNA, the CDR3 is TGCAGCGGAGAACAGGCAGCCTATGGCTACACCTTC.

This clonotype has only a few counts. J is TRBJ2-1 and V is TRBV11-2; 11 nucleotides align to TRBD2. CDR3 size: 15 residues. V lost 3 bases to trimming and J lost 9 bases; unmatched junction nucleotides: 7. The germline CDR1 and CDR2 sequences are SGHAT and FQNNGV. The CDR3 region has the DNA TGTGCCAGCAGCTTTATAGCGGGAGGGCCGAGTGAGCAGTTCTTC. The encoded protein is CASSFIAGGPSEQFF.

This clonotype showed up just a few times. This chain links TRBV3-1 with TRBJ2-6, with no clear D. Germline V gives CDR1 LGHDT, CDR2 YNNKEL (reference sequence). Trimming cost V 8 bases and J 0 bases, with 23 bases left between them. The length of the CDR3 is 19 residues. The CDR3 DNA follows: TGTGCCAGCTGTTCGTCTTCTAACAGAGAGGACTCTGGGGCCAACGTCCTGACTTTC. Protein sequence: CASCSSSNREDSGANVLTF.

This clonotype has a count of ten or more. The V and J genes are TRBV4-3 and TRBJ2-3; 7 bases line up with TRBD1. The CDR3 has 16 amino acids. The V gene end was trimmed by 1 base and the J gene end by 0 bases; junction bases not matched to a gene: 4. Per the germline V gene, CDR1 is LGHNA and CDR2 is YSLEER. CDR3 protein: CASSQVTGDSTDTQYF. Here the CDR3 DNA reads TGCGCCAGCAGCCAAGTTACAGGGGATAGCACAGATACGCAGTATTTT.

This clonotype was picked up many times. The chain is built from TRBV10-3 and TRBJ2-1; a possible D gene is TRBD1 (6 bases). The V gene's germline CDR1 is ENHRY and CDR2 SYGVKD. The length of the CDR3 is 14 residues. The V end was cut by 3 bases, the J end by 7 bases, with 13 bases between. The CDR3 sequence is CAISEGGVSNEQFF. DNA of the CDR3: TGTGCCATCAGTGAAGGGGGAGTATCGAATGAGCAGTTCTTC.

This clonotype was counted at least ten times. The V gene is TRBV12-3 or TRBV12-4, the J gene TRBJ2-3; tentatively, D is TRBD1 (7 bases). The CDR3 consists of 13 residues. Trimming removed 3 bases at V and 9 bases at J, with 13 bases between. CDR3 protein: CASSFQGGSTQYF. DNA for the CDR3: TGTGCCAGCAGTTTTCAGGGGGGTAGCACGCAGTATTTT.

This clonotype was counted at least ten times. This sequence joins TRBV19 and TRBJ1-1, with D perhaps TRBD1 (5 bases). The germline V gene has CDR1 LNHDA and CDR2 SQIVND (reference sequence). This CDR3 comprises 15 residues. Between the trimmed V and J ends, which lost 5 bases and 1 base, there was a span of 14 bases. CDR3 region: CASSPMGVKNTEAFF. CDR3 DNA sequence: TGTGCCAGTAGTCCGATGGGGGTGAAGAACACTGAAGCTTTCTTT.

The CDR3 bases are TGTGCCAGCACCATAAGACTAGCGGGAGGGCCCGGGGAGCTGTTTTTT. Amino acid sequence: CASTIRLAGGPGELFF. The chain combines TRBV7-2 with TRBJ2-2; 14 nucleotides line up with TRBD2. The CDR3 has 16 amino acids. Unmatched junction bases numbered 7, after V lost 7 bases and J lost 6 bases. Germline assignment: CDR1 SGHTA and CDR2 FQGNSA.

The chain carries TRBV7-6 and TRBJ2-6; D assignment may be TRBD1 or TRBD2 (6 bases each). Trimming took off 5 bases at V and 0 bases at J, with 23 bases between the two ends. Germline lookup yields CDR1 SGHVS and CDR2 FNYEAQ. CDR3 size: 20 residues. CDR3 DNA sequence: TGTGCCAGCAGCCGGGGGTTAGGGGGTGACCGGTCCTCTGGGGCCAACGTCCTGACTTTC. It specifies CASSRGLGGDRSSGANVLTF.

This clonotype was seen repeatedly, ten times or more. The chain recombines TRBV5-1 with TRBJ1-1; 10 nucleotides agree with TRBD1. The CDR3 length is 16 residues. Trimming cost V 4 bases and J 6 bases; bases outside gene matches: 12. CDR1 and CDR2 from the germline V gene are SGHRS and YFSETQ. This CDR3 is CASSLFETGGLPEAFF. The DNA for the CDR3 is TGCGCCAGCAGCCTATTTGAGACAGGGGGCCTTCCTGAAGCTTTCTTT.